A selection of T cell receptor beta chains follows, all from one sample in a study of early stage breast cancer tumors. Clones were sequenced by immunoSEQ multiplex PCR, and TCRdb holds only the in-frame ones, with some missing. Seen here are roughly 30,000 clones, around four fifths observed once, and the top ten hold about 9.4%. Material: blood. The receptor set was obtained from a person in their fifties with breast cancer. The CDR3 runs from the conserved cysteine through the conserved F or W. A D gene is named only where the DNA matches it firmly. The listing skips clone size in some rows; elsewhere it reads once, few, many or a size class.

>TRBD2|TRBJ2-1|TRBV11-3|few
CASSLGLAVHNEQFF
TGTGCCAGCAGCTTAGGGCTAGCGGTCCACAATGAGCAGTTCTTC
>TRBD1|TRBJ1-6|TRBV4-1|once
CASSQAPGQLISPLHF
TGCGCCAGCAGCCAAGCCCCGGGACAGTTAATTTCACCCCTCCACTTT
>-|TRBJ1-3|TRBV4-1|once
CASSQDGASGNTIYF
TGCGCCAGCAGCCAAGATGGAGCGTCGGGAAACACCATATATTTT
>-|TRBJ2-3|TRBV9|-
CASSVAGATDTQYF
TGTGCCAGCAGCGTAGCGGGGGCTACAGATACGCAGTATTTT
>-|TRBJ2-6|TRBV6-1|-
CASSELVGGTF
TGTGCCAGCAGTGAATTGGTCGGGGGGACTTTC
>TRBD1|TRBJ2-7|TRBV23-1|few
CASSQSRQGAYEQYF
TGCGCCAGCAGTCAATCACGACAGGGAGCCTACGAGCAGTACTTC
>-|TRBJ1-2|TRBV9|-
CASSVAKGTVPTYGHTF
-
>-|TRBJ2-3|TRBV10-3|-
CAISGAGEDTQYF
TGTGCCATCAGTGGGGCAGGGGAGGATACGCAGTATTTT
>TRBD1|TRBJ2-2|TRBV7-6|-
CASSLYLIRDRDVGELFF
TGTGCCAGCAGCTTATATCTCATACGGGACAGGGATGTCGGGGAGCTGTTTTTT
>TRBD1|TRBJ2-3|TRBV7-3|-
CASSLSGGPTDTQYF
TGTGCCAGCAGCTTATCAGGGGGCCCCACAGATACGCAGTATTTT
>-|TRBJ2-7|TRBV7-2|few
CASSSGLFDEQYF
TGTGCCAGCAGCTCAGGCCTTTTCGACGAGCAGTACTTC
>-|TRBJ2-2|TRBV19|-
CASNSRGPTGELFF
TGTGCCAGTAACTCTCGAGGTCCCACCGGGGAGCTGTTTTTT
>-|TRBJ1-6|TRBV5-1|few
CASSLDGQRPLHF
TGCGCCAGCAGCTTGGACGGGCAAAGGCCCCTCCACTTT
>TRBD2|TRBJ2-5|TRBV4-2|-
CASSPDLAGGPSYQETQYF
TGTGCCAGCAGCCCGGATCTAGCGGGGGGCCCCTCGTACCAAGAGACCCAGTACTTC
>-|TRBJ1-1|TRBV11-3|once
CASSLVVNTEAFF
TGTGCCAGCAGCTTAGTGGTGAACACTGAAGCTTTCTTT
>TRBD2|TRBJ2-3|TRBV5-1|-
CASASGGTTDTQYF
TGCGCCAGCGCCTCGGGGGGGACCACAGATACGCAGTATTTT
>-|TRBJ2-7|TRBV19|-
CASSIGVEYEQYF
TGTGCCAGTAGTATTGGGGTCGAATACGAGCAGTACTTC
>-|TRBJ1-5|TRBV30|-
CAWSFTGTGNQPQHF
TGTGCCTGGAGTTTTACAGGGACGGGCAATCAGCCCCAGCATTTT
>-|TRBJ2-7|TRBV7-9|-
CASSLAQGSPYEQYF
TGTGCCAGCAGCTTAGCCCAAGGGAGCCCCTACGAGCAGTACTTC
>TRBD1|TRBJ1-3|TRBV4-1|-
CASSHLTGRSGNTIYF
TGCGCCAGCAGCCACTTGACAGGGAGATCTGGAAACACCATATATTTT
>-|TRBJ2-3|TRBV28|-
CASSKEDRDTQYF
TGTGCCAGCAGTAAAGAAGACCGCGATACGCAGTATTTT